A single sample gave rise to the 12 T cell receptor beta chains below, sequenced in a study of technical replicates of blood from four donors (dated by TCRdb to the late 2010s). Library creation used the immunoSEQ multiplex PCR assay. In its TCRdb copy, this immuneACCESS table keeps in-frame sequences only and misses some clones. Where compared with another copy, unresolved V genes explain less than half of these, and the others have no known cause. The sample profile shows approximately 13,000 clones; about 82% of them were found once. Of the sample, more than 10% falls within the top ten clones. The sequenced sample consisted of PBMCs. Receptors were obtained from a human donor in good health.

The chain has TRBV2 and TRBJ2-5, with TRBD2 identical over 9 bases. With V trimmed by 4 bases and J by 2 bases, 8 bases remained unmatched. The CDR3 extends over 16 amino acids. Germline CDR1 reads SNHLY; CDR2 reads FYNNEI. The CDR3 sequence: CASSAMGLAEQETQYF. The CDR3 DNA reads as TGTGCCAGCAGTGCCATGGGACTAGCAGAACAAGAGACCCAGTACTTC.

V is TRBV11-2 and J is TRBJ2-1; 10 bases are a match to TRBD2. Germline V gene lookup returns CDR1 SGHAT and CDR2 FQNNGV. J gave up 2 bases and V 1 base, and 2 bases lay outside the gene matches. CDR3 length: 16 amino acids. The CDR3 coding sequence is TGTGCCAGCAGCTTAGTTAGCGGGGGGACCTACAATGAGCAGTTCTTC. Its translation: CASSLVSGGTYNEQFF.

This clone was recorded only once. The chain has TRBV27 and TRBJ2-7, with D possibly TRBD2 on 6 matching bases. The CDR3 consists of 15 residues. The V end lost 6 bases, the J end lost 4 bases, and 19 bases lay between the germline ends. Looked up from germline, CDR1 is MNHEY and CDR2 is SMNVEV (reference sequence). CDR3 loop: CASSNPGLTSYEQYF. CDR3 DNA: TGTGCCAGCAGCAATCCGGGACTTACCTCGTACGAGCAGTACTTC.

Written as DNA, the CDR3 is TGTGCCAGCAGTTCCCCCGGGACTAGCGGGAGTAGGTACTTC. This sequence encodes CASSSPGTSGSRYF. The rearrangement joins TRBV6-6 to TRBJ2-7, with 14 bases fitting TRBD2. The CDR3 has 14 amino acids. The V segment lost 4 bases and the J segment 12 bases; nucleotides outside the gene matches: 8. Germline CDR1 and CDR2: MNHNY and SVGAGI (reference sequence).

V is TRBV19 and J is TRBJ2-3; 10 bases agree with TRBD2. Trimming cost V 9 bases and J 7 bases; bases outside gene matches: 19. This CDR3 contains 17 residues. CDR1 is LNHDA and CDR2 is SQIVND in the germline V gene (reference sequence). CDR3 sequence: CASSWAFGRTSGYTQYF. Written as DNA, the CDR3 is TGTGCCAGCAGCTGGGCCTTTGGGAGGACTAGCGGTTATACGCAGTATTTT.

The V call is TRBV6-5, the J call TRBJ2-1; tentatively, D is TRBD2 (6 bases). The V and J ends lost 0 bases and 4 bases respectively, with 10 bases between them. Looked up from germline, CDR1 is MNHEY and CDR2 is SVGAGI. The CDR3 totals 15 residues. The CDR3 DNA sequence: TGTGCCAGCAGTTACTCGGAGGGACTTTACAATGAGCAGTTCTTC. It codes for CASSYSEGLYNEQFF.

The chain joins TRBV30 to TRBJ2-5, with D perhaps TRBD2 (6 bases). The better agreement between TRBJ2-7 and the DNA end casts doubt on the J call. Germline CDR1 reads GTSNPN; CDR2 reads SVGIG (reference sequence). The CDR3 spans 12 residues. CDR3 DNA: TGTGCCTGGACCCCTTGGGGAGGCGAGCAGTACTTC. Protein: CAWTPWGGEQYF.

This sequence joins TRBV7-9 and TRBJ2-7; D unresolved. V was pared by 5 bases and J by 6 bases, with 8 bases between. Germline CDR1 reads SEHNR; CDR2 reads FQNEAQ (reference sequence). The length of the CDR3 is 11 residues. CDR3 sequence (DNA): TGTGCCAGCAGCCAGACATTCGAGCAGTACTTC. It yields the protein CASSQTFEQYF.

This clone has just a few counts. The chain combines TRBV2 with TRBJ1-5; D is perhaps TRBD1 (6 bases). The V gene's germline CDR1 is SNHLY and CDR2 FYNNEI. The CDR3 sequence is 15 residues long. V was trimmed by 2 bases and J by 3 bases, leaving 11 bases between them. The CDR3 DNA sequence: TGTGCCAGCAGTGAATTAACAGGGAACAATCAGCCCCAGCATTTT. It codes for CASSELTGNNQPQHF.

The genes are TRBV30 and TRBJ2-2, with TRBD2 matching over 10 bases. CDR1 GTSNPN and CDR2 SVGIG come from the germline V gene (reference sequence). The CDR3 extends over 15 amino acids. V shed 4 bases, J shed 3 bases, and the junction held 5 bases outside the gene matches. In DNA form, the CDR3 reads TGTGCCTGGACCAGCGGGAGGGCCGACACCGGGGAGCTGTTTTTT. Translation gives CAWTSGRADTGELFF.

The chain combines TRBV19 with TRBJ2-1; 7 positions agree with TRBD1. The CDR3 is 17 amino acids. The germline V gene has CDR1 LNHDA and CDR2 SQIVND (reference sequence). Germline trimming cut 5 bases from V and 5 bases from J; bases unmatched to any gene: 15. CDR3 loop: CASSEGPGGPRNNEQFF. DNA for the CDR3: TGTGCCAGTAGTGAGGGCCCAGGGGGTCCACGGAACAATGAGCAGTTCTTC.

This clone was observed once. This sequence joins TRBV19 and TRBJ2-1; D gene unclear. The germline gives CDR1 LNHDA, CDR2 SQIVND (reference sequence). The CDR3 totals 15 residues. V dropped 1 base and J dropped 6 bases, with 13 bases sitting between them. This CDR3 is CASSIGTDRPNEQFF. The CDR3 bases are TGTGCCAGTAGTATAGGTACAGACCGCCCCAATGAGCAGTTCTTC.